This TCR beta chain is drawn from a study of human T cells and chemical hapten exposure. Study in general: Patch tests applied 0.01% DPC to the upper back, read at 6 days.

Time point denoted: pre-sensitization, week 0. Noted treatment: therapeutic diphenylcyclopropenone sensitization with weekly scalp DPC. The V gene lost 5 bases and the J gene lost 5 bases, with 21 bases spanning the gap. This CDR3 has 16 amino acids. Per the germline V gene, CDR1 is MNHEY and CDR2 is SVGAGI. At least ten counts were recorded for this clonotype. Its cognate antigen is unknown. Single cDNA molecules in the library carried unique molecular identifiers attached during preparation. MiXCR, run by TCRdb on the RACE reads, gives a single entry per CDR3 protein. The table records around 330,000 distinct CDR3 sequences, 4.5% to 7% of them present only once. Study-wide results and caveats: Clustering by CDR3 similarity yielded significantly more large clusters from expanded TCRs than controls. The number of TCRs above 1 in 1000 frequency did not change after DPC sensitization.

Sequencing was performed on whole blood, taken in connection with sensitization to the hapten diphenylcyclopropenone (DPC). This TCR was sampled from a young woman with alopecia areata. Some clones in this sample may be carry-over from other donors' samples. The J gene is TRBJ2-5, the V gene TRBV6-5; no reliable D call. Here the CDR3 reads CASSRPSGPPVETQYF. For the CDR3, the DNA is TGTGCCAGCAGTCGACCCTCGGGTCCGCCAGTCGAGACCCAGTACTTC.